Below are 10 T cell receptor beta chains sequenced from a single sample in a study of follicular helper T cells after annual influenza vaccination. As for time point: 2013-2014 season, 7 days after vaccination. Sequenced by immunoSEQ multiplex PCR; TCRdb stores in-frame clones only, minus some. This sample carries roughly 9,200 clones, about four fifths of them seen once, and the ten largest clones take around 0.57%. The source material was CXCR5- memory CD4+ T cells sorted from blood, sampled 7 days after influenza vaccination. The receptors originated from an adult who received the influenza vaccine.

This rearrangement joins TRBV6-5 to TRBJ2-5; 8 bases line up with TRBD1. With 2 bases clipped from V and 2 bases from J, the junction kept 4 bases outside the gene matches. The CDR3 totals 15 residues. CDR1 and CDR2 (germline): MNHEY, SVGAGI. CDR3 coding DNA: TGTGCCAGCAGTTACCGCAGGGGGCCTCAAGAGACCCAGTACTTC. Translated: CASSYRRGPQETQYF.

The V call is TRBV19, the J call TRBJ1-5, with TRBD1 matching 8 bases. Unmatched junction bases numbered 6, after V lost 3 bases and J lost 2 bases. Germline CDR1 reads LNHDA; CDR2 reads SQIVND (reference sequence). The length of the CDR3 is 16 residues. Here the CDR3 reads CASSIADRVGNQPQHF. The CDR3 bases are TGTGCCAGTAGTATTGCGGACAGGGTTGGCAATCAGCCCCAGCATTTT. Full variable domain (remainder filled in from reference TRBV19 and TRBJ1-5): DGGITQSPKYLFRKEGQNVTLSCEQNLNHDAMYWYRQDPGQGLRLIYYSQIVNDFQKGDIAEGYSVSREKKESFPLTVTSAQKNPTAFYLCASSIADRVGNQPQHFGDGTRLSIL.

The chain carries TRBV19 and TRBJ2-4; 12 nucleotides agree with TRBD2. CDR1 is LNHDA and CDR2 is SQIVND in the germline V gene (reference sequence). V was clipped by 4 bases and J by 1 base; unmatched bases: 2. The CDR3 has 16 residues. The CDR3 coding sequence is TGTGCCAGTAGTAATGGGACTAGCGGGGCCAAAAACATTCAGTACTTC. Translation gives CASSNGTSGAKNIQYF.

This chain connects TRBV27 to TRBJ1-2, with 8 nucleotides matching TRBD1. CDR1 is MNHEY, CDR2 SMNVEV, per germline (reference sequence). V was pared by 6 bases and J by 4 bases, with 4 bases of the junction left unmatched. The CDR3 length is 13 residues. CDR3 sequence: CASSRQGSYGYTF. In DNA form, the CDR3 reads TGTGCCAGCAGCCGACAGGGGTCCTATGGCTACACCTTC.

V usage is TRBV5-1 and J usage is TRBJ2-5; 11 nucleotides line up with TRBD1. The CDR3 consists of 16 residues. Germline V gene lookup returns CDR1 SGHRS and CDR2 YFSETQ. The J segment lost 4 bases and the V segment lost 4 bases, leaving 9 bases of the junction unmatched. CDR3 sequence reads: CASSPSGTGGRETQYF. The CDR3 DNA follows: TGCGCCAGCAGCCCCTCCGGGACAGGGGGGCGAGAGACCCAGTACTTC.

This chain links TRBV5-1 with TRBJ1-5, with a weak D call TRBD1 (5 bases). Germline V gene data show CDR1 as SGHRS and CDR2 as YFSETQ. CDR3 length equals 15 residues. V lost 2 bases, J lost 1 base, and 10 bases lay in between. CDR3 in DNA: TGCGCCAGCAGCTTCTCCGGGGACAGCAATCAGCCCCAGCATTTT. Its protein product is CASSFSGDSNQPQHF.

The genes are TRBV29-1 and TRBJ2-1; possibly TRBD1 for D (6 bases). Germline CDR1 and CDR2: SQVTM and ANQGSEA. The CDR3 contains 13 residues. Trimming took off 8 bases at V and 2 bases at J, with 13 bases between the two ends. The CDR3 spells CSTRDKAYNEQFF. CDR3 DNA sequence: TGCAGCACCCGGGACAAAGCCTACAATGAGCAGTTCTTC.

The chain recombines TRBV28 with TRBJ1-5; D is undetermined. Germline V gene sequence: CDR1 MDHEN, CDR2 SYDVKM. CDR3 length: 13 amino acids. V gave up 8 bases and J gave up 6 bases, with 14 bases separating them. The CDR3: CASDSALGQPQHF. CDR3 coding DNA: TGTGCCAGCGATTCAGCATTAGGTCAGCCCCAGCATTTT.

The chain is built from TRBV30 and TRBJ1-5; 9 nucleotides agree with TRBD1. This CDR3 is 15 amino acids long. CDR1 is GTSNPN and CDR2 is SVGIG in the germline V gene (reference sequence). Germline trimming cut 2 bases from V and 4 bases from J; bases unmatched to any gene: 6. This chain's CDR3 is CAWSSRTGANQPQHF. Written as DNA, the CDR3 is TGTGCCTGGAGTTCACGGACAGGGGCGAATCAGCCCCAGCATTTT. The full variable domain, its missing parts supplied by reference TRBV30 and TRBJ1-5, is SQTIHQWPATLVQPVGSPLSLECTVEGTSNPNLYWYRQAAGRGLQLLFYSVGIGQISSEVPQNLSASRPQDRQFILSSKKLLLSDSGFYLCAWSSRTGANQPQHFGDGTRLSIL.

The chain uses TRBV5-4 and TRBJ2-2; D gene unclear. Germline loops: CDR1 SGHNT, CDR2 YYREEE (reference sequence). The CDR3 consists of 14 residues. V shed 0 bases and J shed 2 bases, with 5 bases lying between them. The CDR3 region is CASSLGANTGELFF. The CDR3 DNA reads TGTGCCAGCAGCTTGGGGGCCAACACCGGGGAGCTGTTTTTT. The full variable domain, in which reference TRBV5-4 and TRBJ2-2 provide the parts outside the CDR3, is ETGVTQSPTHLIKTRGQQVTLRCSSQSGHNTVSWYQQALGQGPQFIFQYYREEENGRGNFPPRFSGLQFPNYSSELNVNALELDDSALYLCASSLGANTGELFFGEGSRLTVL.